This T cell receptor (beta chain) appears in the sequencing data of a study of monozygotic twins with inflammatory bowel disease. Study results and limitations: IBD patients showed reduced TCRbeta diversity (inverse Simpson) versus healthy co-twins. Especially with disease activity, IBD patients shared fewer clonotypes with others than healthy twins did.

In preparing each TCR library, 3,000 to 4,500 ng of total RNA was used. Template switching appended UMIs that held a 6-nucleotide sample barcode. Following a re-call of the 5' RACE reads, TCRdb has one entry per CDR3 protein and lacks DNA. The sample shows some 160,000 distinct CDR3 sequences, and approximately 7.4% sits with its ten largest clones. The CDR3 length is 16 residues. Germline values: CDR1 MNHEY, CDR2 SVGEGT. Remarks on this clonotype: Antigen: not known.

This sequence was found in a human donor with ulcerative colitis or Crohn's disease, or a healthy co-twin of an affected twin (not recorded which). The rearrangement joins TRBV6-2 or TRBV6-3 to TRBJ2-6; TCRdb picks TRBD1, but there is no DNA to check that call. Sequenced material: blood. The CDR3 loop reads CASTGGGTSGANVLTF.